This TCR beta chain was obtained from a study of T cells expressing NK-cell markers. TCRdb reprocessed the 5' RACE reads and keeps a single row for each CDR3 protein, giving no DNA. Listed are almost 450,000 distinct CDR3 sequences; about 7.1% falls within the top ten. In regard to this clonotype: As yet, its antigen is unknown.

General study results and limits: Five or six of the donors carried dominant NKG2C+ clonotypes that took up roughly 1.0-8% of their CD8+ T cells. The study found these clonotypes also leading the CD3+CD56-NKG2C+ fraction in a few donors.

The CDR3 spans 15 residues. The chain couples TRBV12-3 or TRBV12-4 to TRBJ2-5; the TRBD2 assignment by TCRdb is unverifiable without DNA. This clonotype originated in a woman aged 18 to 75 in good health. The sample consisted of blood T cells: a sorted CD56 or NKG2C T cell subset, CD4+ or CD8+ T cells, or bulk PBMC T cells (not recorded which). CDR3 residues: CASSRLAGVQETQYF.